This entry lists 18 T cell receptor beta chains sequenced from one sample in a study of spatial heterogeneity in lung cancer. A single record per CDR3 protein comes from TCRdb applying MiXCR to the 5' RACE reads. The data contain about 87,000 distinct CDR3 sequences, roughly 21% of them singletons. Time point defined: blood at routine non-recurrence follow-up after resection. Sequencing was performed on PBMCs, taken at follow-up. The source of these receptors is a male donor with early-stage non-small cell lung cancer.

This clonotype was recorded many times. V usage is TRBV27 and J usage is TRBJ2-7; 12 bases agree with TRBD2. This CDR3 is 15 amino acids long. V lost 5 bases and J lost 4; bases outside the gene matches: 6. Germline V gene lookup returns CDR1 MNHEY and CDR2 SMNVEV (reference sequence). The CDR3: CASSPSGRANYEQYF. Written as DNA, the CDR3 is TGTGCCAGCAGTCCTAGCGGGAGGGCCAATTACGAGCAGTACTTC.

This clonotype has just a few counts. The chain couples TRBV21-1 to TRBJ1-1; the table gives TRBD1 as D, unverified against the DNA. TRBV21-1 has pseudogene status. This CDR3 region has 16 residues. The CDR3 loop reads CASSKAGPGQPYEAFF. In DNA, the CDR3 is TGTGCCAGCAGCAAAGCCGGCCCGGGACAGCCTTATGAAGCTTTCTTT.

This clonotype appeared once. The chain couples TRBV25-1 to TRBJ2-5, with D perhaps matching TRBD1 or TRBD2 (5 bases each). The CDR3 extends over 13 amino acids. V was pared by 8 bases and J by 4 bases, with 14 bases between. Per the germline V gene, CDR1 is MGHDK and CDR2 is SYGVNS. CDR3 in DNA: TGTGCCAGCGCCTCGGGAAGGGGAGAGACCCAGTACTTC. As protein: CASASGRGETQYF.

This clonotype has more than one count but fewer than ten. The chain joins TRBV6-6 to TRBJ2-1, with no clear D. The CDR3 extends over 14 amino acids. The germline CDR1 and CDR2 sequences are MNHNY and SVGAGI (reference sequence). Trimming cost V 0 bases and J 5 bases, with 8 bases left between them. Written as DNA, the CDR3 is TGTGCCAGCAGTTACTCCGACTCTAACAATGAGCAGTTCTTC. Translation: CASSYSDSNNEQFF.

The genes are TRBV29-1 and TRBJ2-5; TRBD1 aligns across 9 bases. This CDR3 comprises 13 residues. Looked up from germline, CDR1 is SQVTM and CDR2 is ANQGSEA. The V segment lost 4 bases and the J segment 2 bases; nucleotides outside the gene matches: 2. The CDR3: CSVGGQGQETQYF. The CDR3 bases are TGCAGCGTTGGGGGACAGGGTCAAGAGACCCAGTACTTC.

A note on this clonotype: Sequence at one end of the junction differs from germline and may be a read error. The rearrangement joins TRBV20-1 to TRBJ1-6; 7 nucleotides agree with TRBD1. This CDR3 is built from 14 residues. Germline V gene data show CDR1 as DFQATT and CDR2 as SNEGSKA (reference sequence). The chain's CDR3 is CSAMGTAYNSPLRF. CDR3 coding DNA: TGCAGTGCTATGGGGACAGCATATAATTCACCCCTCCGCTTT.

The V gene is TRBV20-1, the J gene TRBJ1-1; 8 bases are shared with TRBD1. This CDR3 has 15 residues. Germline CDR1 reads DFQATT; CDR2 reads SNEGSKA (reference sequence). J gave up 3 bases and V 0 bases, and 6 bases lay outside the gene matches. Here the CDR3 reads CSAREPGGADTEAFF. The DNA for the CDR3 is TGCAGTGCTAGAGAGCCAGGGGGCGCGGACACTGAAGCTTTCTTT.

The CDR3 region is CSATRGDRKTYEQYF. CDR3 in DNA: TGCAGTGCCACTAGAGGGGACCGGAAGACGTACGAGCAGTACTTC. The chain is built from TRBV20-1 and TRBJ2-7, with D perhaps assigned TRBD1 or TRBD2 (5 bases each). Trimming stripped 6 bases from V and 4 bases from J, with 22 bases between. CDR1 and CDR2 (germline): DFQATT, SNEGSKA (reference sequence). The CDR3 has 15 residues.

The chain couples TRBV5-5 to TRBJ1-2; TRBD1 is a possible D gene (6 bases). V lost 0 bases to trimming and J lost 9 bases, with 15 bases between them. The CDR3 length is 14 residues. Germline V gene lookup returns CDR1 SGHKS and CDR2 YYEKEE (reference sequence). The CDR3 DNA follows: TGTGCCAGCAGCTTGGACAGGGCGGTTCGGAGCTACACCTTC. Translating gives CASSLDRAVRSYTF.

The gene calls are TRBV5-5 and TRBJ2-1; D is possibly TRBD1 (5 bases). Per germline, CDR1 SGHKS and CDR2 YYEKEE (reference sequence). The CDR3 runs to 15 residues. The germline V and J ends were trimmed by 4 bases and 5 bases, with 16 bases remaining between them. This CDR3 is CASSRSLQGNNEQFF. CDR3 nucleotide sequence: TGTGCCAGCAGCCGGTCTCTCCAGGGAAACAATGAGCAGTTCTTC.

CDR3 protein: CASSLTGGLEAFF. The CDR3 DNA reads as TGTGCCAGCAGCCTGACAGGGGGCCTGGAAGCTTTCTTT. The chain recombines TRBV7-2 with TRBJ1-1; 10 bases map to TRBD1. Germline assignment: CDR1 SGHTA and CDR2 FQGNSA. CDR3 length equals 13 residues. V gave up 5 bases and J gave up 8 bases; unmatched junction bases: 5.

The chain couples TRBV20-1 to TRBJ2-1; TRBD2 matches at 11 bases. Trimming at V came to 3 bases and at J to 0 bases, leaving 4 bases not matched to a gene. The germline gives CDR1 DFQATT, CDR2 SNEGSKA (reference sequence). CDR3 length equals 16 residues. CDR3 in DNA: TGCAGTGCTAGGGGACTAGCGGCGAGCTCCTACAATGAGCAGTTCTTC. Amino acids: CSARGLAASSYNEQFF.

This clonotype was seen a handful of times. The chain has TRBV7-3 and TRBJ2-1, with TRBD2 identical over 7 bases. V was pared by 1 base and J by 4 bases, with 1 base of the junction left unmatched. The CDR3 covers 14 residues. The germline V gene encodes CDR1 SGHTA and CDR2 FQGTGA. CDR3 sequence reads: CASSLRRGYNEQFF. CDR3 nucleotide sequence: TGTGCCAGCAGCTTAAGGCGGGGGTACAATGAGCAGTTCTTC.

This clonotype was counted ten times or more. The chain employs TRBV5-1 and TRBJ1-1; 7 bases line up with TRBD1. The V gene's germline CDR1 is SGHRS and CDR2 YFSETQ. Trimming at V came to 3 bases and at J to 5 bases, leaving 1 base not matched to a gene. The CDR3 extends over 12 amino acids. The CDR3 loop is CASSWDSTEAFF. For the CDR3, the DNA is TGCGCCAGCAGCTGGGACAGTACTGAAGCTTTCTTT.

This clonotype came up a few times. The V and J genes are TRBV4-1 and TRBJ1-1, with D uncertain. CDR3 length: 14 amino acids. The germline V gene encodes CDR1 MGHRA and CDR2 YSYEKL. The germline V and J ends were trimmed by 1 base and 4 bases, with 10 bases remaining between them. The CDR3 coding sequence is TGCGCCAGCAGCCAAGGTCACACCTCCACTGAAGCTTTCTTT. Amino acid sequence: CASSQGHTSTEAFF.

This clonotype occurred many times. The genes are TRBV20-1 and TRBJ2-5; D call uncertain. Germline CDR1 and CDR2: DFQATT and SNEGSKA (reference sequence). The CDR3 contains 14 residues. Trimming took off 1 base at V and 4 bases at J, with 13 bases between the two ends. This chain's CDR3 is CSARVSGDLETQYF. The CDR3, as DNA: TGCAGTGCTAGAGTATCGGGTGATCTAGAGACCCAGTACTTC.

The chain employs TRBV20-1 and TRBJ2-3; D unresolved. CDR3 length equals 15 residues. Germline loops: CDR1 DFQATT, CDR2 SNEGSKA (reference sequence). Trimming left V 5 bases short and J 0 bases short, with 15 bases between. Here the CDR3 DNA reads TGCAGTGCTCCTCAGATGGCTTCTAGCACAGATACGCAGTATTTT. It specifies CSAPQMASSTDTQYF.

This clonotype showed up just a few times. The CDR3 sequence is CASHQDREETQYF. CDR3 nucleotides: TGTGCCAGCCACCAAGACAGGGAAGAGACCCAGTACTTC. This chain joins TRBV2 and TRBJ2-5, with TRBD1 matching 7 bases. Germline CDR1 and CDR2: SNHLY and FYNNEI. CDR3 length equals 13 residues. V trimming: 8 bases; J trimming: 3 bases; junction bases outside the gene matches: 6. Full variable domain (missing parts from reference TRBV2 and TRBJ2-5): EPEVTQTPSHQVTQMGQEVILRCVPISNHLYFYWYRQILGQKVEFLVSFYNNEISEKSEIFDDQFSVERPDGSNFTLKIRSTKLEDSAMYFCASHQDREETQYFGPGTRLLVL.